Following are 27 T cell receptor beta chains from one sample sequenced in a study of cytomegalovirus exposure and HLA in healthy donors. Use of 60 Vbeta and 13 Jbeta primers characterized the PCR. The data were produced by immunoSEQ multiplex PCR, yet TCRdb's version contains in-frame clones alone and is incomplete. The repertoire includes some 160,000 clones, approximately 88% of them detected once, and over 1.5% sits in the top ten. Input material: PBMCs. The receptors were gathered from a woman younger than 30 in good health and CMV-seronegative.

The chain couples TRBV6-1 to TRBJ2-1; 9 bases match TRBD1. This CDR3 region has 13 residues. CDR1 MNHNS and CDR2 SASEGT come from the germline V gene. With V trimmed by 5 bases and J by 5 bases, 1 base remained unmatched. CDR3 sequence: CASSWTGDNEQFF. The CDR3 DNA sequence: TGTGCCAGCAGTTGGACAGGGGACAATGAGCAGTTCTTC.

The chain carries TRBV4-1 and TRBJ1-4; 8 bases agree with TRBD1. The CDR3 spans 15 residues. Germline CDR1 reads MGHRA; CDR2 reads YSYEKL. Trimming took 0 bases from V and 8 from J; bases not matched to a gene: 5. The CDR3 here is CASSQDRGRGEKLFF. CDR3 coding DNA: TGCGCCAGCAGCCAAGACAGGGGGCGAGGCGAAAAACTGTTTTTT.

This clone occurred a few times. The J gene is TRBJ1-3, the V gene TRBV5-1; 9 bases map to TRBD1. Per the germline V gene, CDR1 is SGHRS and CDR2 is YFSETQ. J lost 2 bases, V lost 3 bases, and 3 bases had no gene match. The CDR3 spans 15 residues. CDR3 loop: CASSSGTGPGNTIYF. Written as DNA, the CDR3 is TGCGCCAGCAGCTCCGGGACAGGGCCTGGAAACACCATATATTTT.

The chain carries TRBV27 and TRBJ2-1, with a weak D call TRBD1 (5 bases). V shed 8 bases and J shed 0 bases, with 26 bases lying between them. From germline, CDR1 is MNHEY and CDR2 SMNVEV (reference sequence). There are 19 residues in the CDR3. In DNA form, the CDR3 reads TGTGCCAGCGTATCCTCGAGTCCAGGGATGATAAGCTCCTACAATGAGCAGTTCTTC. This encodes CASVSSSPGMISSYNEQFF.

The J gene is TRBJ1-4, the V gene TRBV5-6; TRBD1 matches at 9 bases. The V and J ends lost 4 bases and 6 bases, in that order; junction bases with no gene match: 4. CDR3 size: 14 residues. Germline lookup yields CDR1 SGHDT and CDR2 YYEEEE. The DNA for the CDR3 is TGTGCCAGCAGCCTCGGGACAGGGTATGAAAAACTGTTTTTT. The encoded protein is CASSLGTGYEKLFF.

The table lists this clone with a few counts. V is TRBV19 and J is TRBJ1-1; tentatively, D is TRBD1 (6 bases). V dropped 7 bases and J dropped 1 base, with 16 bases sitting between them. CDR1 LNHDA and CDR2 SQIVND come from the germline V gene (reference sequence). This CDR3 region has 15 residues. The CDR3 reads CASTPTGSSNTEAFF. In DNA, the CDR3 is TGTGCCAGTACCCCAACAGGGTCTTCGAACACTGAAGCTTTCTTT.

The chain carries TRBV6-1 and TRBJ1-1, with TRBD1 identical over 12 bases. The CDR3 contains 15 residues. Germline V gene data show CDR1 as MNHNS and CDR2 as SASEGT. V was pared by 4 bases and J by 5 bases, with 5 bases of the junction left unmatched. The CDR3 sequence is CASSGDRGRRTEAFF. CDR3 nucleotide sequence: TGTGCCAGCAGTGGGGACAGGGGGCGAAGGACTGAAGCTTTCTTT.

A word on this clone: An end of the junction does not agree with germline; a read error may underlie this. The chain employs TRBV5-6 and TRBJ1-2; TRBD1 aligns across 10 bases. Germline CDR1 and CDR2: SGHDT and YYEEEE. The CDR3 spans 17 residues. CDR3 loop: CASSLMTGTGAGYGHTF. The CDR3, as DNA: TGTGCCAGCAGCTTGATGACCGGGACAGGGGCGGGATATGGCCACACCTTC.

The V call is TRBV7-6, the J call TRBJ1-6, with TRBD1 matching over 8 bases. Losses at the gene ends were 6 bases for V and 9 bases for J; bases not matched to a gene: 13. Germline CDR1 SGHVS, CDR2 FNYEAQ. CDR3 size: 16 residues. The CDR3 here is CASSPRGGQGTSPLHF. The CDR3 nucleotides read TGTGCCAGCAGTCCGAGGGGAGGACAGGGAACTTCACCCCTCCACTTT. Based on the CDR3 plus reference TRBV7-6 and TRBJ1-6, the full variable domain is GAGVSQSPRYKVTKRGQDVALRCDPISGHVSLYWYRQALGQGPEFLTYFNYEAQQDKSGLPNDRFSAERPEGSISTLTIQRTEQRDSAMYRCASSPRGGQGTSPLHFGNGTRLTVT.

The rearrangement joins TRBV25-1 to TRBJ2-5, with 8 nucleotides matching TRBD1. The CDR3 is made up of 17 amino acids. Germline CDR1 MGHDK, CDR2 SYGVNS. V shed 4 bases and J 6 bases; nucleotides not matched to a gene: 16. CDR3 region: CASSGPGQGRGVKTQYF. The CDR3, as DNA: TGTGCCAGCAGTGGCCCTGGACAGGGCAGGGGGGTGAAGACCCAGTACTTC.

This sequence joins TRBV7-9 and TRBJ1-2; D gene unclear. Deletions cut 5 bases from V and 6 bases from J, with 13 bases between. CDR1 is SEHNR and CDR2 is FQNEAQ in the germline V gene (reference sequence). The CDR3 runs to 13 residues. Here the CDR3 reads CASSRAGLDGYTF. CDR3 DNA: TGTGCCAGCAGCCGGGCGGGTCTGGATGGCTACACCTTC.

This clone was detected only a few times. The chain employs TRBV5-1 and TRBJ2-7; 7 bases line up with TRBD2. Germline-derived CDR1 and CDR2 are SGHRS and YFSETQ. V lost 0 bases, J lost 6 bases, and 9 bases stayed unmatched. This CDR3 is built from 15 residues. Written as DNA, the CDR3 is TGCGCCAGCAGCTTGGAAGGCCGCTCGGGGGGCGAGCAGTACTTC. Translating gives CASSLEGRSGGEQYF. Looking up the rest from reference TRBV5-1 and TRBJ2-7 gives the full variable domain: KAGVTQTPRYLIKTRGQQVTLSCSPISGHRSVSWYQQTPGQGLQFLFEYFSETQRNKGNFPGRFSGRQFSNSRSEMNVSTLELGDSALYLCASSLEGRSGGEQYFGPGTRLTVT.

This clone came up a few times. The chain is built from TRBV4-2 and TRBJ2-1; D is possibly TRBD2 (7 bases). The germline V gene has CDR1 LGHNA and CDR2 YNFKEQ. The CDR3 runs 16 residues. V dropped 3 bases and J dropped 4 bases, with 16 bases sitting between them. The CDR3 reads CASSHRRGAWYNEQFF. The CDR3 DNA reads TGTGCCAGCAGCCATCGCCGGGGGGCCTGGTACAATGAGCAGTTCTTC.

The gene calls are TRBV9 and TRBJ2-7; perhaps TRBD2 as D (6 bases). V lost 5 bases and J 4 bases, leaving 22 bases between the germline ends. The CDR3 totals 16 residues. The germline V gene encodes CDR1 SGDLS and CDR2 YYNGEE. CDR3 protein: CASSVRRGAPLYEQYF. CDR3 DNA: TGTGCCAGCAGTGTGAGGCGGGGAGCCCCTCTTTACGAGCAGTACTTC.

CDR3 bases: TGCGCCAGCAGCCCCACCCTCGGGAGACCAGATACGCAGTATTTT. This encodes CASSPTLGRPDTQYF. The chain uses TRBV5-1 and TRBJ2-3; possible D gene TRBD2, 6 bases. The CDR3 is made up of 15 amino acids. In germline, CDR1 is SGHRS, CDR2 YFSETQ. Trimming removed 4 bases from V and 4 bases from J, with 16 bases in between.

The genes are TRBV30 and TRBJ2-3; tentatively, D is TRBD2 (6 bases). CDR1 and CDR2 from the germline V gene are GTSNPN and SVGIG (reference sequence). This CDR3 is 14 amino acids long. V gave up 2 bases and J gave up 3 bases, with 12 bases separating them. In DNA, the CDR3 is TGTGCCTGGAGTTTGGGGGGTGGAACAGATACGCAGTATTTT. Amino acid sequence: CAWSLGGGTDTQYF.

V gene TRBV25-1 combines with J gene TRBJ1-6; 9 bases fit TRBD1. The V segment lost 9 bases and the J segment 6 bases; nucleotides outside the gene matches: 0. This CDR3 has 12 residues. Germline V gene lookup returns CDR1 MGHDK and CDR2 SYGVNS. Here the CDR3 reads CARGQGNSPLHF. CDR3 in DNA: TGTGCCAGGGGACAGGGTAATTCACCCCTCCACTTT.

The chain joins TRBV4-2 to TRBJ1-2, with 8 bases that match TRBD1. This CDR3 has 15 amino acids. The ends lost 1 base at V and 2 bases at J; junction bases unmatched: 3. Germline CDR1 is LGHNA and CDR2 is YNFKEQ. The CDR3 DNA reads as TGTGCCAGCAGCCAAGGGGACAGGTTAAACTATGGCTACACCTTC. It translates to CASSQGDRLNYGYTF.

The chain recombines TRBV27 with TRBJ1-2, with TRBD1 matching 9 bases. From germline, CDR1 is MNHEY and CDR2 SMNVEV (reference sequence). This CDR3 contains 15 residues. The ends lost 4 bases at V and 7 bases at J; junction bases unmatched: 10. CDR3 in amino acids: CASSSQQGAYGGYTF. The CDR3 DNA is TGTGCCAGCAGTTCTCAACAGGGGGCATATGGTGGCTACACCTTC.

In DNA, the CDR3 is TGTGCCAGCAGCTCCCGGACAGCCACTTGGGAAGGCTACACCTTC. This gives the protein CASSSRTATWEGYTF. This chain uses TRBV7-9 with TRBJ1-2, with D perhaps matching TRBD1 (6 bases). Germline CDR1 is SEHNR and CDR2 is FQNEAQ (reference sequence). This CDR3 region has 15 residues. V gave up 4 bases and J gave up 8 bases, with 20 bases separating them. Full variable domain (remainder filled in from reference TRBV7-9 and TRBJ1-2): DTGVSQNPRHKITKRGQNVTFRCDPISEHNRLYWYRQTLGQGPEFLTYFQNEAQLEKSRLLSDRFSAERPKGSFSTLEIQRTEQGDSAMYLCASSSRTATWEGYTFGSGTRLTVV.

The chain joins TRBV28 to TRBJ2-3; 8 bases are a match to TRBD2. Germline assignment: CDR1 MDHEN and CDR2 SYDVKM. The V gene end was trimmed by 1 base and the J gene end by 3 bases; junction bases not matched to a gene: 9. The length of the CDR3 is 17 residues. CDR3 coding DNA: TGTGCCAGCAGTTTATATCTGCGGGGGGACGGTACAGATACGCAGTATTTT. Translating gives CASSLYLRGDGTDTQYF.

This clone was detected only a few times. The rearrangement links TRBV18 to TRBJ1-1; no definite D call. There are 15 residues in the CDR3. Between the trimmed V and J ends, which lost 1 base and 3 bases, there was a span of 12 bases. The germline V gene has CDR1 KGHSH and CDR2 LQKENI. The CDR3 loop reads CASSPRSSLDTEAFF. DNA of the CDR3: TGTGCCAGCTCACCACGGTCCAGTCTTGACACTGAAGCTTTCTTT.

This clone turned up a few times. The chain combines TRBV7-9 with TRBJ1-4, with D unresolved. The V and J ends lost 5 bases and 8 bases respectively, with 15 bases between them. The CDR3 runs 14 residues. The V gene's germline CDR1 is SEHNR and CDR2 FQNEAQ (reference sequence). CDR3 loop: CASSPGSGMEKLFF. The CDR3 coding sequence is TGTGCCAGCAGCCCGGGGAGCGGGATGGAAAAACTGTTTTTT.

The V gene is TRBV7-9, the J gene TRBJ2-1, with TRBD1 as a possible D gene (8 bases). V was clipped by 5 bases and J by 10 bases, with 21 bases between them. Germline CDR1 is SEHNR and CDR2 is FQNEAQ (reference sequence). The CDR3 runs 15 residues. Here the CDR3 DNA reads TGTGCCAGCAGCAAAGGAAGACAGGGGAGGGGCGAGCAGTTCTTC. This sequence encodes CASSKGRQGRGEQFF.

The V and J genes are TRBV9 and TRBJ1-1; D is ambiguous. This CDR3 comprises 13 residues. Between the trimmed V and J ends, which lost 0 bases and 3 bases, there was a span of 6 bases. Germline-derived CDR1 and CDR2 are SGDLS and YYNGEE. CDR3 protein: CASSVAGYTEAFF. The CDR3 DNA sequence: TGTGCCAGCAGCGTAGCAGGATACACTGAAGCTTTCTTT.

The V and J genes are TRBV2 and TRBJ2-7, with TRBD2 matching 9 bases. V shed 6 bases and J 0 bases; nucleotides not matched to a gene: 15. Germline V lookup: CDR1 SNHLY, CDR2 FYNNEI. The CDR3 contains 18 residues. This CDR3 reads CASRRGGQFPRGSYEQYF. The CDR3 nucleotides are TGTGCCAGCAGGCGGGGGGGACAGTTCCCCCGAGGCTCCTACGAGCAGTACTTC.

The V and J genes are TRBV6-1 and TRBJ2-7; D possibly corresponds to TRBD1 (5 bases). CDR1 and CDR2 from the germline V gene are MNHNS and SASEGT. CDR3 length: 15 amino acids. V was cut by 6 bases and J by 2 bases, with 17 bases left in between. The CDR3 nucleotides are TGTGCCAGCAGCGAGACGTGGGGCCACACCTACGAGCAGTACTTC. It translates to CASSETWGHTYEQYF.